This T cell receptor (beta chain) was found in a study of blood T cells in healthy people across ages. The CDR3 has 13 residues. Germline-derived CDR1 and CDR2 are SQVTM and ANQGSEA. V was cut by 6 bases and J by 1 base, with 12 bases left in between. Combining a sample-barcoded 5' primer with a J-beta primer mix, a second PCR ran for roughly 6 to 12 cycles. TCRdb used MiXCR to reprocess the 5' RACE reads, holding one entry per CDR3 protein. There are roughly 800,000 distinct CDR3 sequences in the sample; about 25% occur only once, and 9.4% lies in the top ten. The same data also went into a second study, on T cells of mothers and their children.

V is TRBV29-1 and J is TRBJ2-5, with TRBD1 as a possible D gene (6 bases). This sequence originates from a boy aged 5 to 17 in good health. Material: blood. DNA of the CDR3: TGCAGCGTGAAAAACAGGGCCCAAGAGACCCAGTACTTC. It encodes CSVKNRAQETQYF.